This is a list of T cell receptor beta chains from one sample in a study of cytomegalovirus exposure and HLA in healthy donors. Clones were read by immunoSEQ multiplex PCR, and TCRdb kept only the in-frame ones, dropping some. Among 150,000 to 200,000 clones listed, roughly 85% were seen once. The sequenced sample was PBMCs. The receptors derive from a man between 18 and 35 years old in good health and CMV-seropositive. The CDR3 runs from the conserved cysteine through the conserved F or W. Fields, in order: V gene, CDR3 protein.

TRBV29-1	CSVEGDSLSTDTQYF
TRBV6-6	CAGARDNYNEKLFF
TRBV2	CASTLGLATDTQYF
TRBV9	CASSGDSHKPSYEQYF
TRBV13	CASTTGGRRSYEQYF
TRBV7-2	CASSPTAGGTEAFF
TRBV6-1	CASSDRGNRRETQYF
TRBV5-5	CASSPGQTYGYTF
TRBV21-1	CASMELAEYEQYF
TRBV9	CASSAGGEQYF
TRBV28	CASRGGQGRSEPQHF
TRBV27	CASSPTGPGNQPQHF
TRBV5-1	CASSLRGLNTGELFF
TRBV6-5	CASSPQVAYNEQFF
TRBV28	CASSSSGLAGMWGTDTQYF
TRBV5-1	CASSLTSGGPDTQYF
TRBV7-9	CASSSGLAAMGETQYF
TRBV30	CAWSGGASYEQYF
TRBV28	CASRGTSGGYTDTQYF
TRBV18	CASSPGGAGEQYF
TRBV19	CASSTRTGGYEQYF
TRBV5-4	CASSFPGQNEKLFF
TRBV11-2	CASSLSGGPYYEQYF
TRBV7-3	CASSYTSTGELFF
TRBV7-9	CASSLAEETQYF
TRBV7-6	CASSPSPLYEQYF
TRBV6-5	CASSYSGQGKAVAFF
TRBV6-1	CASSDRDNSPLHF
TRBV7-3	CASSEAGGSTDTQYF
TRBV7-2	CASNFRQGAGELFF
TRBV7-2	CASSLAEGGNTIYF
TRBV6-1	CASSEGGTGANSWGNTIYF
TRBV18	CASSPREPGDTEAFF
TRBV28	CASRDRGEYNSPLHF
TRBV4-2	CASSQVAGEVNEQFF
TRBV2	CASTVDRGLQNEQFF
TRBV10-3	CAISESAADSYGYTF
TRBV19	CASSISSANEKLFF
TRBV5-1	CASSEYNEQFF
TRBV20-1	CSATGSEQYF
TRBV4-1	CASSARDRDWRTEAFF
TRBV5-4	CASSFGGGLSYEQYF
TRBV6-1	CASSGADRGNSPLHF
TRBV11-2	CASSTGGYNTEAFF
TRBV30	CAWTRGERPETQYF
TRBV4-1	CASSQALAGGEETQYF